The sequence of this T cell receptor (beta chain) was determined in a study of blood T cell repertoires in COVID-19. Study background: Whether acute or convalescent, the COVID-19 samples came from the United States, Italy and Spain. Sample material is recorded as cDNA or gDNA derived from T cells, B-cell-depleted T cells, or PBMCs.

As processed by the authors: The authors estimated nucleated cell counts from reference gene primer amplification. Only in-frame clones appear in the TCRdb table, and some are missing; sequencing was by immunoSEQ multiplex PCR. That table gives V, J and clone size, and the DNA gave D and trimming. The table has around 170,000 clones, approximately 84% seen once. Specimen: peripheral blood. The sequence came from a man aged 18 to 29 with active or convalescent COVID-19.

DNA for the CDR3: TGTGCCAGCAATGGGCTAGCTCTCCAAGAGACCCAGTACTTC. Protein: CASNGLALQETQYF. The V call is TRBV2, the J call TRBJ2-5, with a weak D call TRBD2 (5 bases). V dropped 7 bases and J dropped 1 base, with 13 bases sitting between them. This CDR3 has 14 amino acids. Germline V gene data show CDR1 as SNHLY and CDR2 as FYNNEI.